This T cell receptor (beta chain) was captured in a study of technical replicates of blood from several donors. CDR1 and CDR2 (germline): MGHDK, SYGVNS. Trimming pared 0 bases from V and 3 bases from J, leaving 9 bases between. The CDR3 contains 14 residues. The data were produced by immunoSEQ multiplex PCR, yet TCRdb's version contains in-frame clones alone and is incomplete. The sample lists 75,000 to 90,000 clones, 90% to 95% occurring once. The sequence derives from a human donor in good health. The source material was T cells isolated from PBMCs. This chain links TRBV25-1 with TRBJ2-7, with D unclear. The CDR3 nucleotides read TGTGCCAGCAGTGAATATGGCCAGGACTACGAGCAGTACTTC. This gives the protein CASSEYGQDYEQYF.